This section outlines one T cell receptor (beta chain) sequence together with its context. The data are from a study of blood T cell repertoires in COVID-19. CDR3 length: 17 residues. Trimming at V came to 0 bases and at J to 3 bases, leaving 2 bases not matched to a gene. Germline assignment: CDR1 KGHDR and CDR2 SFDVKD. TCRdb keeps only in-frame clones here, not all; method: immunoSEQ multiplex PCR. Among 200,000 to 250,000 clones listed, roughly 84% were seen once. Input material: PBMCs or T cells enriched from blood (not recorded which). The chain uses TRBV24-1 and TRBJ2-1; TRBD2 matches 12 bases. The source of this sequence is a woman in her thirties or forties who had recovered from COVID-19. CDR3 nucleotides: TGTGCCACCAGTGATTTGCGGACTAGCGGGGACTACAATGAGCAGTTCTTC. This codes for CATSDLRTSGDYNEQFF.